The present T cell receptor beta chain was sequenced within a study of T cells in women clearing cervical HPV infection. Study background: Women with histologically confirmed HPV16-related CIN3 or worse, 2 with invasive cancer, served as cases.

Study-level points and caveats: TRBV6-7 relative abundance averaged around 0.11% in cases and 0.15% to 0.2% in controls.

To note about this clone: What it recognizes is unknown. The read ends 3 residues shy of where the CDR3 ends; the end is completed using the germline J gene.

CDR1 and CDR2 from the germline V gene are KGHDR and SFDVKD. CDR3 length: 13 residues. The table came from immunoSEQ multiplex PCR; TCRdb's copy has only in-frame clones and leaves some out. The sample table sets out 15,000 to 20,000 clones. The TCR was taken from a woman between 18 and 70 years old with a cervical HPV16 infection that either progressed to CIN3+ or cleared (not recorded which). The sample was blood buffy coat. V usage is TRBV24-1 and J usage is TRBJ1-4; tentative D call: TRBD1 (5 bases). The covered CDR3 bases are TGTGCCACCAGTGATTTGGGGCAGGGCGAA. Translated, it gives CATSDLGQGE. The whole CDR3 sequence reads CATSDLGQGELFF.